This T cell receptor (beta chain) originates from a study of cytomegalovirus exposure and HLA in healthy donors. Study-level points and caveats: TCR beta chain V- and J-gene trimming was linked, in a later analysis, to a missense variant in DCLRE1C.

This clone was picked up a small number of times. Its target is unknown. Looked up from germline, CDR1 is MGHRA and CDR2 is YSYEKL. V lost 1 base and J lost 4, with 11 bases in between. The CDR3 has 15 amino acids. Primers for the PCR totalled 60 Vbeta and 13 Jbeta. Using immunoSEQ multiplex PCR, the repertoire was profiled, and TCRdb retains in-frame clones only, with some absent. This repertoire shows approximately 180,000 clones, 60% to 85% found once; its top ten account for about 1%. The TCR comes from a woman aged 40 to 50 in good health and CMV-seronegative. The V gene is TRBV4-1, the J gene TRBJ1-5; weak D call: TRBD1 (5 bases). The sequencing sample was made of PBMCs. The CDR3 sequence is CASSQGAGRNQPQHF. The CDR3 region has the DNA TGCGCCAGCAGCCAAGGAGCAGGGCGAAATCAGCCCCAGCATTTT.